The 27 T cell receptor beta chains listed next were all sequenced from one sample in a study of blood T cells in healthy people across ages. Primers used in a second PCR of roughly 7 to 11 cycles were a sample-barcoded 5' primer and a J-beta primer mix. TCRdb redid the calling of the 5' RACE reads with MiXCR, one entry per CDR3 protein. The table includes around 1,000,000 distinct CDR3 sequences, about two fifths detected once. The sequenced material came from blood. These receptors were taken from a young man in good health.

The chain uses TRBV2 and TRBJ2-4; weak D call: TRBD2 (6 bases). The J call may be incorrect, as the DNA end agrees better with TRBJ2-7. CDR3 length equals 15 residues. The germline V gene has CDR1 SNHLY and CDR2 FYNNEI. The CDR3 nucleotides are TGTGCCAGCAGTGAAGCGAGGACTATAAACTACGAGCAGTACTTC. It codes for CASSEARTINYEQYF.

This clonotype was recorded a few times. This chain joins TRBV12-3 or TRBV12-4 and TRBJ2-3; no firm D call. The V end was cut by 6 bases, the J end by 4 bases, with 8 bases between. This CDR3 has 12 amino acids. The CDR3 loop reads CASRLLADTQYF. Here the CDR3 DNA reads TGTGCCAGCAGACTACTTGCAGATACGCAGTATTTT.

In this sample, this clonotype turned up a few times. The V gene is TRBV27, the J gene TRBJ1-2; 9 nucleotides match TRBD1. The germline V gene encodes CDR1 MNHEY and CDR2 SMNVEV (reference sequence). The V segment lost 8 bases and the J segment 5 bases; nucleotides outside the gene matches: 3. The CDR3 length is 12 residues. This CDR3 is CASRDRVYGYTF. CDR3 coding DNA: TGTGCCAGCCGGGACAGGGTATATGGCTACACCTTC.

This chain joins TRBV20-1 and TRBJ1-4, with D perhaps TRBD1 (6 bases). The CDR3 is 13 amino acids. Germline V gives CDR1 DFQATT, CDR2 SNEGSKA (reference sequence). Trimming left V 6 bases short and J 7 bases short, with 15 bases between. CDR3 sequence reads: CSATIPGAEKLFF. CDR3 nucleotides: TGCAGTGCCACGATCCCGGGGGCTGAAAAACTGTTTTTT.

Only a few counts were recorded for this clonotype. This rearrangement joins TRBV7-2 to TRBJ2-3; 7 nucleotides agree with TRBD2. V dropped 0 bases and J dropped 1; count of bases not matched to a gene: 4. The CDR3 loop spans 16 amino acids. From germline, CDR1 is SGHTA and CDR2 FQGNSA. CDR3 DNA sequence: TGTGCCAGCAGCTTAGCGTATGGGGGGGGCACAGATACGCAGTATTTT. Amino acid sequence: CASSLAYGGGTDTQYF.

V usage is TRBV12-3 or TRBV12-4 and J usage is TRBJ1-5, with TRBD1 matching 8 bases. The CDR3 spans 15 residues. The V gene end was trimmed by 6 bases and the J gene end by 2 bases; junction bases not matched to a gene: 6. The CDR3 region is CASSRQTGGNQPQHF. CDR3 sequence (DNA): TGTGCCAGCAGCCGCCAGACAGGGGGCAATCAGCCCCAGCATTTT.

This clonotype has more than one count but fewer than ten. This chain connects TRBV2 to TRBJ2-1, with 14 bases that match TRBD2. Germline V gives CDR1 SNHLY, CDR2 FYNNEI. The ends lost 10 bases at V and 7 bases at J; junction bases unmatched: 6. This CDR3 is built from 14 residues. The CDR3 region has the DNA TGTGCCACCCGACTAGCGGGGGGGTCGAATGAGCAGTTCTTC. Translation: CATRLAGGSNEQFF.

This clonotype has at least ten counts. The chain uses TRBV20-1 and TRBJ1-5; weak D call: TRBD1 (6 bases). The CDR3 sequence is 14 residues long. CDR1 DFQATT and CDR2 SNEGSKA come from the germline V gene (reference sequence). Trimming left V 6 bases short and J 6 bases short, with 18 bases between. CDR3 coding DNA: TGCAGTGCACCCCTACAGGGTTTGGGTCAGCCCCAGCATTTT. Its protein product is CSAPLQGLGQPQHF.

This clonotype showed up just once. One end of the junction fails to match germline, which may point to a read error. The chain employs TRBV13 and TRBJ1-5; unclear D gene. The germline V gene has CDR1 PRHDT and CDR2 FYEKMQ (reference sequence). The CDR3 sequence is 14 residues long. CDR3 loop: CARSEGKGNQPQHF. In nucleotides, the CDR3 is TGTGCCCGCAGCGAGGGTAAGGGCAATCAGCCCCAGCATTTT.

The table lists this clonotype with a few counts. The V gene is TRBV20-1, the J gene TRBJ2-1; TRBD1 matches 8 bases. Germline trimming cut 3 bases from V and 0 bases from J; bases unmatched to any gene: 4. This CDR3 has 15 residues. The germline CDR1 and CDR2 sequences are DFQATT and SNEGSKA (reference sequence). The CDR3 spells CSASLGTGSYNEQFF. The CDR3 nucleotides read TGCAGTGCTAGTCTCGGGACAGGCTCCTACAATGAGCAGTTCTTC.

V usage is TRBV15 and J usage is TRBJ1-3, with TRBD1 as a possible D gene (5 bases). Looked up from germline, CDR1 is LNHNV and CDR2 is YYDKDF (reference sequence). V dropped 0 bases and J dropped 4 bases, with 10 bases sitting between them. This CDR3 has 15 amino acids. This CDR3 is CATSRDRQGGNTIYF. For the CDR3, the DNA is TGTGCCACCAGCAGAGATCGGCAGGGAGGAAACACCATATATTTT.

The chain combines TRBV30 with TRBJ2-1; 7 nucleotides line up with TRBD2. Per germline, CDR1 GTSNPN and CDR2 SVGIG (reference sequence). The CDR3 length is 14 residues. The V segment lost 4 bases and the J segment 3 bases; nucleotides outside the gene matches: 6. The CDR3 DNA sequence: TGTGCCTGGACCAGCGGGGTTTACTACAATGAGCAGTTCTTC. Encoded protein: CAWTSGVYYNEQFF. The entire variable domain, with the rest obtained from reference TRBV30 and TRBJ2-1, is as follows: SQTIHQWPATLVQPVGSPLSLECTVEGTSNPNLYWYRQAAGRGLQLLFYSVGIGQISSEVPQNLSASRPQDRQFILSSKKLLLSDSGFYLCAWTSGVYYNEQFFGPGTRLTVL.

The CDR3 DNA is TGTGCCAGCAGTCAGGACTACGACAATGAGCAGTTCTTC. It is translated as CASSQDYDNEQFF. The chain carries TRBV6-2 or TRBV6-3 and TRBJ2-1, with D perhaps TRBD2 (6 bases). This CDR3 has 13 residues. The V end was cut by 5 bases, the J end by 5 bases, with 10 bases between. Germline CDR1 MNHEY, CDR2 SVGEGT.

The chain employs TRBV29-1 and TRBJ1-5; D may be TRBD1 (5 bases). V was pared by 6 bases and J by 8 bases, with 17 bases between. In germline, CDR1 is SQVTM, CDR2 ANQGSEA. The CDR3 has 13 amino acids. The CDR3 region is CSVSGTGVEPQHF. The CDR3 DNA follows: TGCAGCGTCTCCGGGACGGGGGTTGAGCCCCAGCATTTT.

The J gene is TRBJ1-3, the V gene TRBV20-1; no reliable D call. CDR1 is DFQATT, CDR2 SNEGSKA, per germline (reference sequence). This CDR3 region has 15 residues. Trimming left V 3 bases short and J 6 bases short, with 18 bases between. This CDR3 is CSASPVAKNENTIYF. The CDR3 region has the DNA TGCAGTGCTAGTCCCGTGGCTAAAAACGAAAACACCATATATTTT.

This clonotype was observed a handful of times. The chain combines TRBV6-2 or TRBV6-3 with TRBJ1-1; tentative D call: TRBD1 (6 bases). Trimming stripped 8 bases from V and 4 bases from J, with 14 bases between. CDR3 length equals 13 residues. The V gene's germline CDR1 is MNHEY and CDR2 SVGEGT. The CDR3 DNA is TGTGCCAGCTGGATAGGAGGGGGCACTGAAGCTTTCTTT. Its translation: CASWIGGGTEAFF.

The chain carries TRBV5-1 and TRBJ2-6; D is undetermined. V dropped 0 bases and J dropped 0 bases, with 7 bases sitting between them. The V gene's germline CDR1 is SGHRS and CDR2 YFSETQ. There are 16 residues in the CDR3. This CDR3 reads CASSLVANSGANVLTF. The DNA for the CDR3 is TGCGCCAGCAGCTTGGTGGCAAACTCTGGGGCCAACGTCCTGACTTTC.

This chain connects TRBV6-2 or TRBV6-3 to TRBJ2-2; 7 bases agree with TRBD1. This CDR3 is built from 13 residues. V was pared by 7 bases and J by 6 bases, with 5 bases of the junction left unmatched. Looked up from germline, CDR1 is MNHEY and CDR2 is SVGEGT. The CDR3 DNA sequence: TGTGCCAGCACTGACAGGGTCCCCGGGGAGCTGTTTTTT. Protein product: CASTDRVPGELFF.

The CDR3 is CASSPQQGGKLFF. CDR3 in DNA: TGTGCCAGCAGTCCCCAACAGGGGGGGAAACTGTTTTTT. The chain couples TRBV28 to TRBJ1-4; 8 bases line up with TRBD1. The CDR3 spans 13 residues. CDR1 and CDR2 from the germline V gene are MDHEN and SYDVKM. Trimming at V came to 5 bases and at J to 11 bases, leaving 7 bases not matched to a gene.

This chain joins TRBV13 and TRBJ1-1; the D is unclear. The germline V gene has CDR1 PRHDT and CDR2 FYEKMQ (reference sequence). V gave up 5 bases and J gave up 1 base, with 14 bases separating them. The CDR3 sequence is 15 residues long. The DNA of the CDR3 is TGTGCCAGCAGCCCTGGGAACGGGAGGAACACTGAAGCTTTCTTT. Amino acids: CASSPGNGRNTEAFF.

The chain recombines TRBV6-1 with TRBJ2-1; D is unclear. Trimming shortened V by 6 bases and J by 6 bases, and 12 bases separated the two germline ends. Germline V gene data show CDR1 as MNHNS and CDR2 as SASEGT. This CDR3 has 13 amino acids. The CDR3 DNA reads as TGTGCCAGCAGCGATAGGGCTACCAATGAGCAGTTCTTC. Its protein product is CASSDRATNEQFF.

The chain's CDR3 is CASTTGGGTKDTQYF. CDR3 DNA sequence: TGTGCCAGCACCACAGGGGGCGGTACGAAAGATACGCAGTATTTT. This chain links TRBV9 with TRBJ2-3, with 9 bases matching TRBD1. Germline trimming cut 6 bases from V and 5 bases from J; bases unmatched to any gene: 10. This CDR3 comprises 15 residues. The germline CDR1 and CDR2 sequences are SGDLS and YYNGEE.

V usage is TRBV28 and J usage is TRBJ1-2; D is possibly TRBD1 (5 bases). The CDR3 has 14 amino acids. V was cut by 5 bases and J by 5 bases, with 15 bases left in between. The germline V gene has CDR1 MDHEN and CDR2 SYDVKM. CDR3 in DNA: TGTGCCAGCAGTCCCCCCAACAGGATTTATGGCTACACCTTC. Protein product: CASSPPNRIYGYTF.

About this clonotype itself: One end of the junction varies from germline; a read error may be responsible. The V gene is TRBV20-1, the J gene TRBJ1-1, with 7 bases identical to TRBD1. This CDR3 has 12 amino acids. CDR1 is DFQATT, CDR2 SNEGSKA, per germline (reference sequence). The CDR3 sequence: CCARDRVTEAFF. CDR3 nucleotides: TGCTGTGCTAGAGACAGGGTAACTGAAGCTTTCTTT.

This clonotype appeared once. The CDR3 nucleotides are TGTGCCAGCAGCAAATTTGAAGTGAGGAATGAAAAACTGTTTTTT. This sequence encodes CASSKFEVRNEKLFF. This chain connects TRBV21-1 to TRBJ1-4. TRBV21-1 is a listed pseudogene. This CDR3 is built from 15 residues.

This clonotype came up a few times. The V call is TRBV12-3 or TRBV12-4, the J call TRBJ1-1; possible D gene TRBD1, 6 bases. The CDR3 contains 13 residues. V shed 8 bases and J shed 4 bases, with 14 bases lying between them. CDR3 amino acids: CASAHRDITEAFF. As DNA, the CDR3 is TGTGCCAGCGCTCATCGGGACATCACTGAAGCTTTCTTT.

This chain connects TRBV20-1 to TRBJ1-2; D not resolved. Trimming left V 6 bases short and J 5 bases short, with 19 bases between. Per germline, CDR1 DFQATT and CDR2 SNEGSKA (reference sequence). The CDR3 has 14 residues. The CDR3 DNA sequence: TGCAGTGCCCGGGCCTCTTCGGGTACATATGGCTACACCTTC. Its translation: CSARASSGTYGYTF.